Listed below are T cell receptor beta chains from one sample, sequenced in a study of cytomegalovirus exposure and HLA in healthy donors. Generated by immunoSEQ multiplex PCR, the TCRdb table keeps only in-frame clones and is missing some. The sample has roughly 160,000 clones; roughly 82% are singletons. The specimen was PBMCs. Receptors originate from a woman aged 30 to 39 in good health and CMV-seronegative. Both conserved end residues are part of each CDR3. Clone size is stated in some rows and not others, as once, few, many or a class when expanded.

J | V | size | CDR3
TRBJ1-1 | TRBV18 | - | CASSPGQPNTEAFF
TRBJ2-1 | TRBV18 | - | CASSGLAGVNEQFF
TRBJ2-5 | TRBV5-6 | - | CASSFEGGHGETQYF
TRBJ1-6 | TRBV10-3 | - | CAISVSDSRTSPLHF
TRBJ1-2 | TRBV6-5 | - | CASRQDNYGYTF
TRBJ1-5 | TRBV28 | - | CASSFFTGRDQPQHF
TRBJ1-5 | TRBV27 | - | CASSFVGDQPQHF
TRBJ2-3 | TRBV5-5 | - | CASSFELAGFTDTQYF
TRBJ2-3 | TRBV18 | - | CASSPPGLPDTQYF
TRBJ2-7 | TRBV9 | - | CASSVDPNSYEQYF
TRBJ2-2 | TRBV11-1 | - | CASSITRGTGELFF
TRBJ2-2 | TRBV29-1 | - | CSVDEAGELFF
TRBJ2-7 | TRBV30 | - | CAWTRSGYEQYF
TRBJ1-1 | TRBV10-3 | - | CAISEPGTAAANTEAFF
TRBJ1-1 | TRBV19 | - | CASTRQHEAFF
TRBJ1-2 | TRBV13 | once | CASSAGTGGNCGYTF
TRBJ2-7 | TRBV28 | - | CASSRAGTGEDEQYF
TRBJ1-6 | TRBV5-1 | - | CASSVTGISYNSPLHF
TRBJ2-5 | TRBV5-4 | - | CASSLVPGPETQYF
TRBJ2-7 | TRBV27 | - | CASSLGLAGRDEQYF
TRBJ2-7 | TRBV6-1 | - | CASSGSRGREQYF
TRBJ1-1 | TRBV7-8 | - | CASSFHGGTEAFF
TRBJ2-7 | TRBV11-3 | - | CASSLEAGQGADEQYF
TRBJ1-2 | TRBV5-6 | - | CASSIDSLRGANYGYTF
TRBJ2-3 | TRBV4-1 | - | CASSQGLAGSGTDTQYF
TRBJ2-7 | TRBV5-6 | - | CASSLRDLEYF
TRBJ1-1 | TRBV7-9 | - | CASSFAGGCEAFF
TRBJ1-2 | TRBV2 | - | CASSAPGYYGYTF
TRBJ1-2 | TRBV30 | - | CAWSSGQGRGYTF
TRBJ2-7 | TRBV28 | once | CASSLWGSRDSSYEQYF
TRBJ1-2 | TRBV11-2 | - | CASSLAGQNYGYTF
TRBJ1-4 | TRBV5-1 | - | CASSLQGGDEKLFF
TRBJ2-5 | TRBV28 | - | CASSSGLDLQETQYF
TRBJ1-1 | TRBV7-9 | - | CASSHRNTEVFF
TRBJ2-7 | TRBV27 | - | CASSLGQGRYEQYF
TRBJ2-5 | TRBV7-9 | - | CASTPRSGGAGETQYF
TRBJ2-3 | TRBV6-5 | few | CASSWTSQGDTQYF
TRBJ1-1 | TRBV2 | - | CASWLERGTEAFF
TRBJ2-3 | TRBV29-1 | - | CSVEGGTGISTDTQYF
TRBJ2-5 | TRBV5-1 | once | CASSSQQETQYF
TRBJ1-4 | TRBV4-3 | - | CASSQRVLNEKLFF
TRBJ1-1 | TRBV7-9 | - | CASSPQNTEAFF
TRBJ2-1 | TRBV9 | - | CASSVEALAVNNEQFF
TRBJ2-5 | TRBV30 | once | CAWSVTVMQETQYF
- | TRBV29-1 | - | CSVGQNYEQYF
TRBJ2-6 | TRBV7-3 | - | CASSFGLAGGGANVLTF
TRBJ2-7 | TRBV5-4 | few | CASSPNRQGALF
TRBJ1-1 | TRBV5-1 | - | CASGTAGLNTEAFF
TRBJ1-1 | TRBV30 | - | CAWDRASPGTEAFF
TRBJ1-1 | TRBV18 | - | CASSPQDLNTEAFF